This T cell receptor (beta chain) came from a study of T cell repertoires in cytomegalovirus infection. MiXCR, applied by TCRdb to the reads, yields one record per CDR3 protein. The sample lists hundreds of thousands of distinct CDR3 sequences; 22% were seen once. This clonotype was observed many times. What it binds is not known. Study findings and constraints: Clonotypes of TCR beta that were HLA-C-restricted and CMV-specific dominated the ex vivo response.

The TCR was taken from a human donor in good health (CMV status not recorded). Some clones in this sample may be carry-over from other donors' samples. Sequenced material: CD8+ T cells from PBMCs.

Written as DNA, the CDR3 is TGTGCCAGCAGCTTAGTGCTAGCGGGGGACAATGAGCAGTTCTTC. Encoded protein: CASSLVLAGDNEQFF. The chain uses TRBV7-8 and TRBJ2-1; 10 bases agree with TRBD2. V was pared by 1 base and J by 5 bases, with 2 bases of the junction left unmatched. This CDR3 has 15 residues. CDR1 is SGHVS and CDR2 is FQNEAQ in the germline V gene.